Listed below are T cell receptor beta chains from one sample, sequenced in a study of shared clonotypes between healthy human individuals. Here immunoSEQ multiplex PCR was the method, and the copy in TCRdb shows in-frame clones only, minus some. Found here are roughly 650,000 clones, 95% to 97% of them singletons; the top ten hold 0.095% to 0.13%. The sample was naive CD8+ T cells sorted from blood. The receptors were gathered from a woman aged 25 to 39 in good health. Both conserved end residues are trimmed from each CDR3.

V gene	CDR3 protein
TRBV7-9	ASSLGQTPNYGYT
TRBV30	AWGPGQGADTQY
TRBV27	ASSLFAGQNTEAF
TRBV29-1	SVLGTSGSYEQF
TRBV6-9	ASSFAGKKEQF
TRBV6-4	ASSRDREDEQF
TRBV28	ASSILVLGDREQY
TRBV7-9	ASNHFYEQY
TRBV6-5	ASRRGAVTDTQY
TRBV19	ASSILTGGEKLF
TRBV19	ASSMVGIYTDTQY
TRBV27	ASSPSLVLSYNEQF
TRBV5-1	ASSTGGSYEQY
TRBV19	ASSIDRETGWYNEQF
TRBV19	ASIQGPANYGYT
TRBV7-9	ASSQTGNTEAF
TRBV30	AWSLTSSTDTQY
TRBV7-7	ASSFSRTTYNEQF
TRBV28	ASSLIAEADNEQF
TRBV4-1	ASSQSGSQGNPGYEQY
TRBV30	AWSTGQGNQETQY
TRBV28	ASRDSDGSVSKNIQY
TRBV20-1	SIKWGGTQY
TRBV28	ASSLSPSGRLNEQF
TRBV21-1	ASSKGRRQGARETQY
TRBV7-9	ASSPRGRGLQPQH
TRBV28	ASSFFQGNQPQH
TRBV7-9	ASSSTDSFEETQY
TRBV27	ASSLGRGNYEQY
TRBV7-9	ASSLLEGPTYEQY
TRBV4-1	ASSQLQGPGELF
TRBV4-1	ASSQEGGLAAYEQY
TRBV28	ASNVDRGLQPQH
TRBV27	ASSLGLAGGKNEQY
TRBV2	ASSGPSGRASNEQF
TRBV7-9	ASSLSYEQF
TRBV20-1	SARTGGVG
TRBV4-2	ASSQDLGAGWEY
TRBV28	ASSFGDRFSSYEQY
TRBV7-9	ASTPTDTQY
TRBV10-2	ASSFPGGTGELF
TRBV28	ASSSGTGSNQPQH
TRBV7-8	ASSLKRVGTDTQY
TRBV13	ASSSRSRQGATDTQY
TRBV2	ASETGNTEAF
TRBV5-1	ASSSGYNEQF
TRBV5-1	ASSSGRRLDEQF
TRBV11-2	ASSLAGTNYEQY
TRBV28	ASSSGAGLRETQY
TRBV27	ASSYRLNYEQY
TRBV1	TSSHPQRTRDHEQF
TRBV15	ATSDQGSGAETQY
TRBV6-5	ASSYRLSYEQY
TRBV7-9	ASSNRDRVFSEQY
TRBV27	ASSDRSDYGYA
TRBV7-3	ASSLTGYGLNNEQF